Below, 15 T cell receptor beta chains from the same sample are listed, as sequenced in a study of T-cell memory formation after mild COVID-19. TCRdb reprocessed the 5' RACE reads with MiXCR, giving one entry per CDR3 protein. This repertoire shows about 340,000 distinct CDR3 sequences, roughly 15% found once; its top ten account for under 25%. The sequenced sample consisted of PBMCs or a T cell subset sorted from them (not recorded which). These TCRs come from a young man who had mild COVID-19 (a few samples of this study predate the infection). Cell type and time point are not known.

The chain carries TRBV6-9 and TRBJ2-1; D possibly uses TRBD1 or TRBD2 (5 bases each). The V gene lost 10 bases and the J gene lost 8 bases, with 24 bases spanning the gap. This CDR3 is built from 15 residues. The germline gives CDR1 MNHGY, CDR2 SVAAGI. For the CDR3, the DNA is TGTGCCATACCCCCCGGGGCCCAACTGATAGATGAGCAGTTCTTC. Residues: CAIPPGAQLIDEQFF.

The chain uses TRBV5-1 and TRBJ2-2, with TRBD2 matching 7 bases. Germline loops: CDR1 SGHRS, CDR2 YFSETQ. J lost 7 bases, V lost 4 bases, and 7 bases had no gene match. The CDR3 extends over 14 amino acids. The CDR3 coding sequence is TGCGCCAGCAGCGCCGGGCAGCGGGGCGGGGAGCTGTTTTTT. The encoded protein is CASSAGQRGGELFF.

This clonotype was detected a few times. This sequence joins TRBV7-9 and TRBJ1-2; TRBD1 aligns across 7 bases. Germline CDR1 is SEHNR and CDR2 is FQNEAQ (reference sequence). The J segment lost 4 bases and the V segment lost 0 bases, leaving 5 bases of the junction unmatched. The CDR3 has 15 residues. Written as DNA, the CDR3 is TGTGCCAGCAGCTTAGCGACAGGGCACGGCTATGGCTACACCTTC. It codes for CASSLATGHGYGYTF.

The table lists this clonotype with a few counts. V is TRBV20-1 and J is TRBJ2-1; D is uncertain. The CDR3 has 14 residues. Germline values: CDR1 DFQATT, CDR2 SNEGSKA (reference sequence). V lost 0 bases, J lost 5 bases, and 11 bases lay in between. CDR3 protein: CSARDGQADNEQFF. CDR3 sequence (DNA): TGCAGTGCTAGAGATGGGCAAGCTGACAATGAGCAGTTCTTC.

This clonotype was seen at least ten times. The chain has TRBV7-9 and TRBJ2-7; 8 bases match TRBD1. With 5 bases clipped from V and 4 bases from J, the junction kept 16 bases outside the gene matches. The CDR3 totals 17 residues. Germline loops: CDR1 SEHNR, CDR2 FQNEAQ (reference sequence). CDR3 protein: CASSPAVRPGGSYEQYF. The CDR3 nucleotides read TGTGCCAGCAGCCCAGCGGTCCGGCCAGGGGGCTCGTACGAGCAGTACTTC. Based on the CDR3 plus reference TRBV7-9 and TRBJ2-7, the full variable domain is DTGVSQNPRHKITKRGQNVTFRCDPISEHNRLYWYRQTLGQGPEFLTYFQNEAQLEKSRLLSDRFSAERPKGSFSTLEIQRTEQGDSAMYLCASSPAVRPGGSYEQYFGPGTRLTVT.

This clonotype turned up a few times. For the CDR3, the DNA is TGCAGTGCCGTACCACCCAGCTCTTCCTACGAGCAGTACGTC. Its translation is CSAVPPSSSYEQYV. The rearrangement joins TRBV20-1 to TRBJ2-7; D is undetermined. CDR3 size: 14 residues. Germline loops: CDR1 DFQATT, CDR2 SNEGSKA (reference sequence). V lost 6 bases to trimming and J lost 1 base, with 16 bases between them.

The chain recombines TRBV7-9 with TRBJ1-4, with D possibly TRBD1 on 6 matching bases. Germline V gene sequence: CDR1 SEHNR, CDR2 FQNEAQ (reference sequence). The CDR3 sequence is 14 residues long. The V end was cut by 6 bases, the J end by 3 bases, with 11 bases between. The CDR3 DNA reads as TGTGCCAGCAGTCGAGGGGGTGCTAATGAAAAACTGTTTTTT. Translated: CASSRGGANEKLFF.

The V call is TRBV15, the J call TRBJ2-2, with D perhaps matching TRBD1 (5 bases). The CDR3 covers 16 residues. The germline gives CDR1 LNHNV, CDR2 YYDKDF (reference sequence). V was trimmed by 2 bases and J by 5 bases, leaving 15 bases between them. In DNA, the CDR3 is TGTGCCACCAGCAGATTTGGGCAGGGTGGGACCGGGGAGCTGTTTTTT. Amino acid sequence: CATSRFGQGGTGELFF.

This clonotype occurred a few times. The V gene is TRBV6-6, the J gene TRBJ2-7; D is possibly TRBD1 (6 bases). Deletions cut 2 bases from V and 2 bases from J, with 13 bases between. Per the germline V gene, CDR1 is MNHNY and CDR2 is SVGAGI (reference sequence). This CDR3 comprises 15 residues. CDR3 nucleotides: TGTGCCAGCAGTTACAAACTGGGGGCCGCCTACGAGCAGTACTTC. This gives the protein CASSYKLGAAYEQYF.

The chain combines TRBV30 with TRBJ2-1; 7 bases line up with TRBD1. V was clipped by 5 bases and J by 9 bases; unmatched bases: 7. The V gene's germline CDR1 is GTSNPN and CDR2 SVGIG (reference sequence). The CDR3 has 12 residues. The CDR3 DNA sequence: TGTGCCTGGGACAGGGACCTAAGTGAGCAGTTCTTC. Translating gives CAWDRDLSEQFF.

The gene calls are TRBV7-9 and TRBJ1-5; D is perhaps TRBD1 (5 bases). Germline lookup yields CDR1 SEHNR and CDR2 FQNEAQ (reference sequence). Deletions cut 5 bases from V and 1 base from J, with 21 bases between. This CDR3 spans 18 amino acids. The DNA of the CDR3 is TGTGCCAGCAGCCCCTCGACGGGACTTGTGTTCAGCAATCAGCCCCAGCATTTT. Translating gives CASSPSTGLVFSNQPQHF.

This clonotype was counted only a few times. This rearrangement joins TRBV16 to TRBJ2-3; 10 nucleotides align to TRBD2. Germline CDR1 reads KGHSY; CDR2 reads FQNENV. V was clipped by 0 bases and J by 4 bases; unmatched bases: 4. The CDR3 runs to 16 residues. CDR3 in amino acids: CASSQSPSGGADTQYF. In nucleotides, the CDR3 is TGTGCCAGCAGCCAATCCCCTAGCGGGGGTGCAGATACGCAGTATTTT. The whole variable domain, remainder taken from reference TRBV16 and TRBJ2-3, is GEEVAQTPKHLVRGEGQKAKLYCAPIKGHSYVFWYQQVLKNEFKFLISFQNENVFDETGMPKERFSAKCLPNSPCSLEIQATKLEDSAVYFCASSQSPSGGADTQYFGPGTRLTVL.

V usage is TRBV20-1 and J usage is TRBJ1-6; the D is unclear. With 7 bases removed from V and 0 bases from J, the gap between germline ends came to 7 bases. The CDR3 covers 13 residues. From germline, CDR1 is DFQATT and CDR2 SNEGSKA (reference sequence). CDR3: CSVGSSYNSPLHF. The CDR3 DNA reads TGCAGTGTGGGAAGCTCCTATAATTCACCCCTCCACTTT.

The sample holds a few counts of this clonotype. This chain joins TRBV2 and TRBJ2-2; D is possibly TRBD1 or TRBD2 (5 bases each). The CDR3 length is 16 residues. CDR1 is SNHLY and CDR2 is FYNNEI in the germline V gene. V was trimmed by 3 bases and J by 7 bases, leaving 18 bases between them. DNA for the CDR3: TGTGCCAGCAGTGAGAGGGGCCAGGACTGGGGCGGGGAGCTGTTTTTT. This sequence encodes CASSERGQDWGGELFF.

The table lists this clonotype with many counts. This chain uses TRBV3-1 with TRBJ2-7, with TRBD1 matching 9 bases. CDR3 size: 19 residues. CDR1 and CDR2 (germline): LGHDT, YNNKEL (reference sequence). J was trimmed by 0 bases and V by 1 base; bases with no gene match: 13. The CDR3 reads CASSQVSSDRGYFSYEQYF. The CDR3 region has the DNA TGTGCCAGCAGCCAAGTCTCTTCGGACAGGGGATATTTCTCCTACGAGCAGTACTTC.